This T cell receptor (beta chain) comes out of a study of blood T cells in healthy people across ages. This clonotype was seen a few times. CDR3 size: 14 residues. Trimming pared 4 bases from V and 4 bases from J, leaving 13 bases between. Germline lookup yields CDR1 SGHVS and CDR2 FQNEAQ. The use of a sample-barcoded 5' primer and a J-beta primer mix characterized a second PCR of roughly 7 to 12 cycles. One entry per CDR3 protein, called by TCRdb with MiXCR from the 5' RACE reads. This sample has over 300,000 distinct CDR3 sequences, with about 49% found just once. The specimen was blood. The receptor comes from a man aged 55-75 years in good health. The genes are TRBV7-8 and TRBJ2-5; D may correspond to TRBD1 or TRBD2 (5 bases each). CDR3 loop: CASSSRGPGETQYF. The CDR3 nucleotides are TGTGCCAGCAGCTCTCGGGGCCCGGGAGAGACCCAGTACTTC.